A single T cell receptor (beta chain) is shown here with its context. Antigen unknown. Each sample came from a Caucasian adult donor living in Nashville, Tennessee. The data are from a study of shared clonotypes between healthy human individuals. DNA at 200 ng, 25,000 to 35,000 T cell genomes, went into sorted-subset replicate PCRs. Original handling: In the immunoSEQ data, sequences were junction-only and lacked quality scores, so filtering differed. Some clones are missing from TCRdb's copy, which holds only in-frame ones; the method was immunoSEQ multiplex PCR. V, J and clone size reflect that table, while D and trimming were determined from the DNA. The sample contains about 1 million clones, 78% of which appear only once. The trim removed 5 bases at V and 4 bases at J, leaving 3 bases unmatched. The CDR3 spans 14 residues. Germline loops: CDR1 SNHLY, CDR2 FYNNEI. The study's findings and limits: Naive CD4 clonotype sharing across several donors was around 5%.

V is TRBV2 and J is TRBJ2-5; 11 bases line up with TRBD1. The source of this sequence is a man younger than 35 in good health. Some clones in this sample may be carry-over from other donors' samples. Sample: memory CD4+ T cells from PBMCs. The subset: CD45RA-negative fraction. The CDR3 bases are TGTGCCAGCAGTTGGGGACAGGGGGTAGAGACCCAGTACTTC. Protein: CASSWGQGVETQYF.